This T cell receptor beta chain was sequenced during a study of T cells in Graves' hyperthyroidism and ophthalmopathy. Study context: Peripheral blood was collected at initial diagnosis, before any treatment.

This clonotype was seen at least ten times. Its target is unknown. Hyperthyroidism of Graves' type that showed no ophthalmopathy progression within 18 months was stable. What was amplified from RNA transcripts were TCR beta CDR3 regions. HTBI primers were the set used in a first-round RT-PCR of the TCR CDR3. From the multiplex PCR reads, TCRdb called clonotypes with MiXCR, one entry per CDR3 protein. Found here are under 450,000 distinct CDR3 sequences, less than 20% of them singletons; the top ten hold roughly 8%. This CDR3 region has 16 residues. Germline V gives CDR1 MDHEN, CDR2 SYDVKM. Unmatched junction bases numbered 14, after V lost 5 bases and J lost 6 bases. Study conclusions and caveats: Blood also held most thyroid clonotypes expanded beyond 0.001.

This chain joins TRBV28 and TRBJ2-5, with 8 bases lining up with TRBD2. This receptor was identified in a woman aged 18-29 years with Graves' hyperthyroidism. Input material: blood. In DNA form, the CDR3 reads TGTGCCAGCAGTCTAAGAAGCGGGGGCAAGATGAAGACCCAGTACTTC. It encodes CASSLRSGGKMKTQYF.